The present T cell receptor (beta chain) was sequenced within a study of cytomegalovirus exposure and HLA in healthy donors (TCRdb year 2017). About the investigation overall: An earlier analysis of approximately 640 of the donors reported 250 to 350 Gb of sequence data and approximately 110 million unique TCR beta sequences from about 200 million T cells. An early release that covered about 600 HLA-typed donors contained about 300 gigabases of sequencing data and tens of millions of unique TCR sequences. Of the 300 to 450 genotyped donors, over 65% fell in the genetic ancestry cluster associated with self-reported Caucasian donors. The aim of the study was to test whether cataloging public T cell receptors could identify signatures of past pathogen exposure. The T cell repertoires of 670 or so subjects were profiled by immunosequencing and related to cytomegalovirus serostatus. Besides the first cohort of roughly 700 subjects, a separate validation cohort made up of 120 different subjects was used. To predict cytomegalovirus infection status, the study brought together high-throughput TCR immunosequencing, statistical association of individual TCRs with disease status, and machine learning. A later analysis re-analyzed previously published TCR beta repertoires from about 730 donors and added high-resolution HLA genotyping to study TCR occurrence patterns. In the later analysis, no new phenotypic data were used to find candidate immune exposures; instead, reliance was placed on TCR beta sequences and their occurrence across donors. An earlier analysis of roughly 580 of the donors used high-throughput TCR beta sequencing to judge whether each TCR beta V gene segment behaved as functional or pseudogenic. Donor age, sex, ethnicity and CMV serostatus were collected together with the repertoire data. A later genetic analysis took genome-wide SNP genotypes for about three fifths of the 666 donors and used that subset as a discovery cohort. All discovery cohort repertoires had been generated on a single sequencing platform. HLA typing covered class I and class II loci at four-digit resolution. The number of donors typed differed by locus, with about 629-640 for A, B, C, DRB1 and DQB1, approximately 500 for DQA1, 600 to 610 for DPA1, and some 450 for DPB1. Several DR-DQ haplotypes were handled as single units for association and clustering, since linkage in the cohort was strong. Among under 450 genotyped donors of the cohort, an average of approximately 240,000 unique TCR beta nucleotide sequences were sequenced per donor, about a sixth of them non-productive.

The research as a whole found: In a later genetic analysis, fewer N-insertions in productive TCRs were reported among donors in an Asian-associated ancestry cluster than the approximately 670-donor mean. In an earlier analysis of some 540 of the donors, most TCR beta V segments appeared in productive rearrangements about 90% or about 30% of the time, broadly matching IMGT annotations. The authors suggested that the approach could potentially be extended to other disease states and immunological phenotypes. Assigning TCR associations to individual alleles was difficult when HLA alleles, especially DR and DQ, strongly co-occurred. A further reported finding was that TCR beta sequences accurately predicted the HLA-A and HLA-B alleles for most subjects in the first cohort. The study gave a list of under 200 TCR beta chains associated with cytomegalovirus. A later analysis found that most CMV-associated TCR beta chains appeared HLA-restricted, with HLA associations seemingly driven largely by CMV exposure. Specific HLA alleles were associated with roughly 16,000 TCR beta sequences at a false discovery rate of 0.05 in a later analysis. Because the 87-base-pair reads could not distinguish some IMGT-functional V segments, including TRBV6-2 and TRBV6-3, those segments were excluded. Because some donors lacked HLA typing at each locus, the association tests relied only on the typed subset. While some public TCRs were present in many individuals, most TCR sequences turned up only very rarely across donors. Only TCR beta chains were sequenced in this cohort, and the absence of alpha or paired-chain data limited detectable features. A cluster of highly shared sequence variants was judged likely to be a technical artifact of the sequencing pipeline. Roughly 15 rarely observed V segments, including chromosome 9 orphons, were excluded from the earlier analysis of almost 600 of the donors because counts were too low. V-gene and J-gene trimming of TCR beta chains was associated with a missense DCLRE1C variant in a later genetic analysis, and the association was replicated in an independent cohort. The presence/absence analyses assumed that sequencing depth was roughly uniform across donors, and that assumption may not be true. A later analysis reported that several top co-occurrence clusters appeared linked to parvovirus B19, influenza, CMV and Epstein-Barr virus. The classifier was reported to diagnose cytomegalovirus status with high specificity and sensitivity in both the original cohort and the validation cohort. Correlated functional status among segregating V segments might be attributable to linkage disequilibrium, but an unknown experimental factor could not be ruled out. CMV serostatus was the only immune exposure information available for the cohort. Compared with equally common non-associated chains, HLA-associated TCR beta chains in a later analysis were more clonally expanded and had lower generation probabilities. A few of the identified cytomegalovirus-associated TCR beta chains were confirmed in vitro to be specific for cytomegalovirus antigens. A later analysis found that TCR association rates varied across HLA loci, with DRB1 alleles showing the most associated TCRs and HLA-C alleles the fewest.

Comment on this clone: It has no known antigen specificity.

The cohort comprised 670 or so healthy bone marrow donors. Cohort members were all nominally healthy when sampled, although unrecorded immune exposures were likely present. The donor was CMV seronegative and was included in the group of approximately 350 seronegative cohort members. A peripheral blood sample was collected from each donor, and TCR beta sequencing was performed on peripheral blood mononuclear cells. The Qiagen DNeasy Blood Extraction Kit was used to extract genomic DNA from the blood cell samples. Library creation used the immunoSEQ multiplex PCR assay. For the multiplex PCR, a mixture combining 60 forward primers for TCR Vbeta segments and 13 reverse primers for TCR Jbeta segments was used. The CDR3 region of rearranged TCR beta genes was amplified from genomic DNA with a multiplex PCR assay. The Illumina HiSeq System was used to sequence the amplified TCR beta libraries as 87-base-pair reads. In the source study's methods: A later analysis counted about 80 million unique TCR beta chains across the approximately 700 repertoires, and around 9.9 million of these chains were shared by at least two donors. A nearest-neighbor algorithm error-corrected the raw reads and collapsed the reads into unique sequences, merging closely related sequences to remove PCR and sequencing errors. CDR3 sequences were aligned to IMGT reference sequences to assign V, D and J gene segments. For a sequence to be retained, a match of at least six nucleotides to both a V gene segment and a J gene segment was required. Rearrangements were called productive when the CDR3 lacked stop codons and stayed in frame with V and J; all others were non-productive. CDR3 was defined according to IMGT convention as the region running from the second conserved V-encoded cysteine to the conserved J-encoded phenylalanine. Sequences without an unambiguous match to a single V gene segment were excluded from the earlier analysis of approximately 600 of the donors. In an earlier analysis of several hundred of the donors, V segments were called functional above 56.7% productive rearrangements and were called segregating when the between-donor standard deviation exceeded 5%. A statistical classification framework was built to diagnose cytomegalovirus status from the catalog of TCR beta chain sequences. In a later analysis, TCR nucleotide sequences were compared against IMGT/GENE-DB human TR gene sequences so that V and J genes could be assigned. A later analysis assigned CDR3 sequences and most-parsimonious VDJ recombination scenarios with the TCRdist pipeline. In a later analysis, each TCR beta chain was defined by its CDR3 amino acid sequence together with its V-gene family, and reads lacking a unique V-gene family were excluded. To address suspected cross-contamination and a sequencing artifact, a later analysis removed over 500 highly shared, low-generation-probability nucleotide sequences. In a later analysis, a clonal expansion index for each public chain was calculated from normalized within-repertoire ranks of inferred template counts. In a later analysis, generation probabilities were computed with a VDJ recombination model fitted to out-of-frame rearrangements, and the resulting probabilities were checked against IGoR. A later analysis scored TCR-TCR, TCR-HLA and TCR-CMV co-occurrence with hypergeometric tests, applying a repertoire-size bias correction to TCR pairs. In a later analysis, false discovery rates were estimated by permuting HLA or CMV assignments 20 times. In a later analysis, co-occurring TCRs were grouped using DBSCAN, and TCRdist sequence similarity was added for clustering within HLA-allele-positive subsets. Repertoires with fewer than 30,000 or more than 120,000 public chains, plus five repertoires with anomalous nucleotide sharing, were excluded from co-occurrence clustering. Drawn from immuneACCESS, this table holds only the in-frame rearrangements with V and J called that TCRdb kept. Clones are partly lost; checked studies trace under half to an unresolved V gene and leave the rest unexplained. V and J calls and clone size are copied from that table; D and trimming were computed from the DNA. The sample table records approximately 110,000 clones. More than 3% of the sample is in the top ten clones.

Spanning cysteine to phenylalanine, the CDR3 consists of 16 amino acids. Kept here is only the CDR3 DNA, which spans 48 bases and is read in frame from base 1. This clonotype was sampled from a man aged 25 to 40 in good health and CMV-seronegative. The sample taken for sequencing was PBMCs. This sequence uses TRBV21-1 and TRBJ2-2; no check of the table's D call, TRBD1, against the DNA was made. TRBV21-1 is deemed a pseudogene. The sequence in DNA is TGTGCCAGCAGCCTCGTCCCGAGCAGGGAAGAGGGGGAGCTGTTTTTT. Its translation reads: CASSLVPSREEGELFF.